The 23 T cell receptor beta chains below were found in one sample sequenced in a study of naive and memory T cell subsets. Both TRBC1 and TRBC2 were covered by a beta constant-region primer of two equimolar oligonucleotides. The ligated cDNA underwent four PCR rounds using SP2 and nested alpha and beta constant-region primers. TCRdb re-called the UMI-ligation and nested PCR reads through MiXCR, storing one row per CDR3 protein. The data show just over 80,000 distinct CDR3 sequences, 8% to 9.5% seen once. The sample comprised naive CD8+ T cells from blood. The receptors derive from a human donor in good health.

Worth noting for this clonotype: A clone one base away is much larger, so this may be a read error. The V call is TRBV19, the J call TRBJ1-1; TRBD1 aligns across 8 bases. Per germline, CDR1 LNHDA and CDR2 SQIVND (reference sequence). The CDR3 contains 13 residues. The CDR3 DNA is TGTGCCAGTAGTATCCCAGGGGGCACTGAAGCTATCTTT. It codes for CASSIPGGTEAIF.

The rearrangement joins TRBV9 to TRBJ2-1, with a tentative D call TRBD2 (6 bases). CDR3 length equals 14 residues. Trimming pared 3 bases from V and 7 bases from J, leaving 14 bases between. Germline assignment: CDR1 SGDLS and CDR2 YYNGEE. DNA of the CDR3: TGTGCCAGCAGCGGCGGGACTCCTCGTAATGAGCAGTTCTTC. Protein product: CASSGGTPRNEQFF.

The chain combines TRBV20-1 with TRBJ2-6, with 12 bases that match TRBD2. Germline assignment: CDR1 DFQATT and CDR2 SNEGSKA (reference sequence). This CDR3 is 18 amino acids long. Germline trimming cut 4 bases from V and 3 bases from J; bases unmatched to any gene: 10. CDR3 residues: CSAMGPSGRAGGANVLTF. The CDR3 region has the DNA TGCAGTGCTATGGGGCCTAGCGGGAGGGCTGGTGGGGCCAACGTCCTGACTTTC.

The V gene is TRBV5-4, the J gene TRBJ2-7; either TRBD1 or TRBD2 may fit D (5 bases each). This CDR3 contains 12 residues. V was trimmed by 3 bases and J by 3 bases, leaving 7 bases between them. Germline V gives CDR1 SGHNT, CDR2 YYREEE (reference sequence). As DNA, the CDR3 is TGTGCCAGCAGCTGGGACCACTACGAGCAGTACTTC. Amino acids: CASSWDHYEQYF.

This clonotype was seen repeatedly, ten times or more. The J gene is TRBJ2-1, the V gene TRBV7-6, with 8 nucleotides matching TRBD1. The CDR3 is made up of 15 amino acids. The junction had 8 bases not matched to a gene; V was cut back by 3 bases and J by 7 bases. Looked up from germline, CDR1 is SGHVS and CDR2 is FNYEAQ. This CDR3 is CASSFFQGADNEQFF. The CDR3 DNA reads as TGTGCCAGCAGCTTCTTCCAGGGGGCTGATAATGAGCAGTTCTTC. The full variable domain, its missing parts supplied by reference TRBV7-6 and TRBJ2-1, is GAGVSQSPRYKVTKRGQDVALRCDPISGHVSLYWYRQALGQGPEFLTYFNYEAQQDKSGLPNDRFSAERPEGSISTLTIQRTEQRDSAMYRCASSFFQGADNEQFFGPGTRLTVL.

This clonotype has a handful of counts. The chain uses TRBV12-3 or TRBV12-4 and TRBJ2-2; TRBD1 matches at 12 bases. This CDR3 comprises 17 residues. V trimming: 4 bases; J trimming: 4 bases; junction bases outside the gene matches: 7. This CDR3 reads CASSWEPGQGATGELFF. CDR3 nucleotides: TGTGCCAGCAGTTGGGAGCCGGGACAGGGGGCCACCGGGGAGCTGTTTTTT.

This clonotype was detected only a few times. The CDR3, as DNA: TGTGCCAGCAAGGTGGGCGATCGGAAATATAATTCACCCCTCCACTTT. It specifies CASKVGDRKYNSPLHF. The V call is TRBV27, the J call TRBJ1-6, with D hard to call. The CDR3 is 16 residues long. The germline gives CDR1 MNHEY, CDR2 SMNVEV (reference sequence). With 7 bases removed from V and 4 bases from J, the gap between germline ends came to 17 bases.

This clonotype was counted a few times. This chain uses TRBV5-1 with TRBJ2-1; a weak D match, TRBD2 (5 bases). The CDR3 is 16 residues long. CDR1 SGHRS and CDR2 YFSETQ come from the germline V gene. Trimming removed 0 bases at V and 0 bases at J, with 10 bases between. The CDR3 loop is CASSLGRQRSYNEQFF. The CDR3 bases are TGCGCCAGCAGCTTGGGGAGGCAGCGCTCCTACAATGAGCAGTTCTTC.

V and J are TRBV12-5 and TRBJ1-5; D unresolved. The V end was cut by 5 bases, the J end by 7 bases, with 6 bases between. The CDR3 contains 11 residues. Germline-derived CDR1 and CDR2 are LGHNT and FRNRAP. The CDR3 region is CASGQEQPQHF. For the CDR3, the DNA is TGTGCTAGTGGTCAGGAACAGCCCCAGCATTTT. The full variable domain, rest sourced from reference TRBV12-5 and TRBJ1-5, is DARVTQTPRHKVTEMGQEVTMRCQPILGHNTVFWYRQTMMQGLELLAYFRNRAPLDDSGMPKDRFSAEMPDATLATLKIQPSEPRDSAVYFCASGQEQPQHFGDGTRLSIL.

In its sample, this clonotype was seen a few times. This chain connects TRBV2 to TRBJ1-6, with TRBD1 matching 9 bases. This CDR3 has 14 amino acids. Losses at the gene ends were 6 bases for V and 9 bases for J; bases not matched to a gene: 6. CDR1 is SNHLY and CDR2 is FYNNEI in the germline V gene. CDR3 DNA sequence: TGTGCCAGCAGGCCGGGACAGGGTTCTTCACCCCTCCACTTT. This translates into CASRPGQGSSPLHF.

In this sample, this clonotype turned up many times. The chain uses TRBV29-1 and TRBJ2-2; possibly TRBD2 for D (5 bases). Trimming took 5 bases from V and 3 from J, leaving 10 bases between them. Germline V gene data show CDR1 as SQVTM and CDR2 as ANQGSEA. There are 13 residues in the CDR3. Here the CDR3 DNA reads TGCAGCGTTAGCGGAGCACACACCGGGGAGCTGTTTTTT. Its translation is CSVSGAHTGELFF.

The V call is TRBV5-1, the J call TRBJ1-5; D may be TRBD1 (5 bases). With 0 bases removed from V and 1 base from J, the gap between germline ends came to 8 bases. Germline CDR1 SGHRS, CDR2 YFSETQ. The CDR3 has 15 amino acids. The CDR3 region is CASSLGTPSNQPQHF. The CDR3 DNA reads TGCGCCAGCAGCTTGGGGACACCGAGCAATCAGCCCCAGCATTTT.

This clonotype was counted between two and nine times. Here the CDR3 DNA reads TGTGCCAGCAGTGGCGGTAGGGAAGGATCCTACAATGAGCAGTTCTTC. This translates into CASSGGREGSYNEQFF. The rearrangement links TRBV2 to TRBJ2-1, with no clear D. V shed 4 bases and J shed 1 base, with 14 bases lying between them. Germline V gene sequence: CDR1 SNHLY, CDR2 FYNNEI. The CDR3 covers 16 residues.

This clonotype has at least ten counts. The CDR3 sequence is CASSSGQISYEQYF. The CDR3 nucleotides are TGTGCCAGCAGCTCGGGACAGATATCCTACGAGCAGTACTTC. J is TRBJ2-7 and V is TRBV7-9; 7 nucleotides align to TRBD1. Trimming at V came to 4 bases and at J to 1 base, leaving 4 bases not matched to a gene. Germline assignment: CDR1 SEHNR and CDR2 FQNEAQ (reference sequence). The CDR3 spans 14 residues.

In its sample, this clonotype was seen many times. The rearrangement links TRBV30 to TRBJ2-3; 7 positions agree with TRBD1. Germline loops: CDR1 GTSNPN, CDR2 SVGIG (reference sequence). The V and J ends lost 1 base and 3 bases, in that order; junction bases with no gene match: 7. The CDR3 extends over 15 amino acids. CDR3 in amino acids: CAWSEGAGTTDTQYF. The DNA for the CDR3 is TGTGCCTGGAGTGAGGGGGCAGGGACGACAGATACGCAGTATTTT.

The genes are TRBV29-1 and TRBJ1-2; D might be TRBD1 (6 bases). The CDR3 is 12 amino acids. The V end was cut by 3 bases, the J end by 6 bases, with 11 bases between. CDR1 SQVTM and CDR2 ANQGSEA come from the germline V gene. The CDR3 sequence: CSVDQGLNGYTF. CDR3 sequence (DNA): TGCAGCGTTGATCAGGGGTTGAATGGCTACACCTTC. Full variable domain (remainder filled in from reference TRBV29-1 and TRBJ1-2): SAVISQKPSRDICQRGTSLTIQCQVDSQVTMMFWYRQQPGQSLTLIATANQGSEATYESGFVIDKFPISRPNLTFSTLTVSNMSPEDSSIYLCSVDQGLNGYTFGSGTRLTVV.

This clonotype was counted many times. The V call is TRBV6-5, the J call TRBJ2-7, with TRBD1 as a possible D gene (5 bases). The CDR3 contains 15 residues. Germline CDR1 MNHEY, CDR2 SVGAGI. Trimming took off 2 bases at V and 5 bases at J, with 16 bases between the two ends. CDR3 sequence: CASSYRNLGQHEQYF. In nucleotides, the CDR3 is TGTGCCAGCAGTTACCGTAACTTGGGGCAGCACGAGCAGTACTTC.

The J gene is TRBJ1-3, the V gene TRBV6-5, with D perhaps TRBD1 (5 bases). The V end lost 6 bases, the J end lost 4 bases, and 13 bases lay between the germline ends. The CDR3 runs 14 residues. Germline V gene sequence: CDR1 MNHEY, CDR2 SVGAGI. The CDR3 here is CASSQGLSGNTIYF. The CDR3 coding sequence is TGTGCCAGCAGCCAGGGTCTATCCGGAAACACCATATATTTT.

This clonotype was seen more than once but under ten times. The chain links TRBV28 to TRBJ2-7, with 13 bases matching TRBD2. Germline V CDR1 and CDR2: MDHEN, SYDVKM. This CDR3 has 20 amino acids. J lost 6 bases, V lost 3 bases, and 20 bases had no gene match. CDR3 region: CASSFSRGGPGTSGTGEQYF. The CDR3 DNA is TGTGCCAGCAGTTTTTCCAGGGGGGGACCGGGGACTAGCGGGACAGGCGAGCAGTACTTC.

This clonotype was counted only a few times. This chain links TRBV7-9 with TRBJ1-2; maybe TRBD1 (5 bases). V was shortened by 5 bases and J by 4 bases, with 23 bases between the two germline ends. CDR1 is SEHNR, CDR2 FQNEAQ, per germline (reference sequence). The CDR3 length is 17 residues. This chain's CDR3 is CASSPPLWRGSGYGYTF. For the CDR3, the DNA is TGTGCCAGCAGCCCCCCCTTATGGCGGGGGTCAGGCTATGGCTACACCTTC.

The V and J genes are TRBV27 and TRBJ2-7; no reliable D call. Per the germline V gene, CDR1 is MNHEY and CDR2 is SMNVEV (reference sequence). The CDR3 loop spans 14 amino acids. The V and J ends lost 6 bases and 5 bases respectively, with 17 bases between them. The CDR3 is CASSPAQVADEQYF. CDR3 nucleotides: TGTGCCAGCAGCCCCGCCCAGGTTGCTGACGAGCAGTACTTC.

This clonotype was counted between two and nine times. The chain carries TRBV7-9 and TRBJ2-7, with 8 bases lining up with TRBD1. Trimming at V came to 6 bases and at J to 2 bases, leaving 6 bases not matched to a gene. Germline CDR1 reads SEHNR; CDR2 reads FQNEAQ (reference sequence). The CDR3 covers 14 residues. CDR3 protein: CASRGTGTAYEQYF. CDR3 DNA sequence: TGTGCCAGCAGAGGGACAGGAACAGCCTACGAGCAGTACTTC.

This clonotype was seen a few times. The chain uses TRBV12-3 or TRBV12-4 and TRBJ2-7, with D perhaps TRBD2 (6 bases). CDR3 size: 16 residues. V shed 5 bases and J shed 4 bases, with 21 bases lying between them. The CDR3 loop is CASSPAGGERPYEQYF. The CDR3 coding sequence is TGTGCCAGCAGTCCCGCAGGAGGGGAGAGACCTTACGAGCAGTACTTC.